These T cell receptor beta chains were read from a single sample in a study of graft-versus-host responses after intestinal transplantation. Profiling relied on immunoSEQ multiplex PCR, and the TCRdb table lists in-frame clones only, not all of them. The data contain about 3,200 clones, about 92% of them singletons. Sequencing used bone marrow, obtained 350 to 400 days after transplant. Source of these receptors: a human patient who received an intestinal transplant, so some T cells may come from the graft donor. Each CDR3 is given with its conserved first and last residue. The D gene is left open where the match is weak. Some rows have no size entry. The others give once, few or many, or a class for an expanded clone.

J gene,D gene,V gene,clone size,CDR3 protein,CDR3 DNA
TRBJ2-1,TRBD2,TRBV2,.,CASSEILAGGYNEQFF,TGTGCCAGCAGTGAAATACTAGCGGGGGGTTACAATGAGCAGTTCTTC
TRBJ2-3,TRBD1,TRBV27,once,CASSLGQGVTDTQYF,TGTGCCAGCAGTTTAGGACAGGGGGTCACAGATACGCAGTATTTT
TRBJ1-4,TRBD1,TRBV2,.,CASSVGTGGREKLFF,TGTGCCAGCAGCGTGGGGACAGGGGGACGTGAAAAACTGTTTTTT
TRBJ2-3,TRBD1,TRBV10-1,once,CASSQRTPKQGADTQYF,TGCGCCAGCAGTCAAAGAACCCCCAAACAGGGGGCAGATACGCAGTATTTT
TRBJ2-7,TRBD2,TRBV6-5,.,CASSVGTSGSYEQYF,TGTGCCAGCAGTGTAGGGACTAGCGGGAGTTACGAGCAGTACTTC
TRBJ1-2,.,TRBV7-9,.,CASSLRGGNGYTF,TGTGCCAGCAGCTTAAGAGGAGGGAATGGCTACACCTTC
TRBJ1-3,.,TRBV5-4,.,CASSLSSGNTIYF,TGTGCCAGCAGCTTAAGCTCTGGAAACACCATATATTTT
TRBJ2-7,.,TRBV2,.,CASSEENLASSYEQYF,TGTGCCAGCAGTGAAGAAAACTTAGCTAGCTCCTACGAGCAGTACTTC
TRBJ2-2,.,TRBV5-1,.,CASSLDGMNTGELFF,TGCGCCAGCAGCTTGGACGGGATGAACACCGGGGAGCTGTTTTTT
TRBJ2-1,.,TRBV28,.,CASTPFRGSYNEQFF,TGTGCCAGCACCCCGTTTAGGGGCTCCTACAATGAGCAGTTCTTC
TRBJ2-3,TRBD1,TRBV5-6,.,CASSPTGGTDTQYF,TGTGCCAGCAGTCCGACAGGGGGCACAGATACGCAGTATTTT
TRBJ1-2,.,TRBV21-1,.,CASSKGGRGSTPYGYTF,TGTGCCAGCAGCAAAGGGGGGAGGGGGTCCACCCCATATGGCTACACCTTC
TRBJ2-7,TRBD1,TRBV29-1,.,CSIRTGPHEQYF,TGCAGCATTAGGACAGGGCCCCACGAGCAGTACTTC
TRBJ2-1,.,TRBV13,.,CASSLGVWPLGNEQFF,TGTGCCAGCAGCTTAGGGGTTTGGCCACTAGGCAATGAGCAGTTCTTC
TRBJ1-1,.,TRBV7-3,once,CASSFSSGNTEAFF,TGTGCCAGCAGCTTTTCGAGTGGGAACACTGAAGCTTTCTTT
TRBJ2-5,TRBD1,TRBV6-5,.,CASRQRGLKSETQYF,TGTGCCAGCAGGCAAAGGGGGCTGAAATCGGAGACCCAGTACTTC
TRBJ1-6,.,TRBV6-1,.,CASSAGTSSSPLHF,TGTGCCAGCAGTGCCGGGACCTCAAGTTCACCCCTCCACTTT
TRBJ2-2,.,TRBV6-5,.,CASSYRHRGAVF,TGTGCCAGCAGTTACCGCCACCGGGGAGCTGTTTTT
TRBJ2-7,TRBD2,TRBV11-1,few,CASSLGTSGTEQYF,TGTGCCAGCAGCTTAGGGACTAGCGGGACCGAGCAGTACTTC
TRBJ1-5,.,TRBV21-1,.,CASSKLRGSVSNQPQHF,TGTGCCAGCAGCAAACTTCGTGGTTCGGTCAGCAATCAGCCCCAGCATTTT
TRBJ2-7,.,TRBV10-3,.,CAISETYEQYF,TGTGCCATCAGTGAGACGTACGAGCAGTACTTC
TRBJ2-5,.,TRBV25-1,.,CASSETPAKETQYF,TGTGCCAGCAGTGAAACGCCAGCCAAAGAGACCCAGTACTTC
TRBJ2-7,.,TRBV4-1,.,CASSPAGPYEQYF,TGCGCCAGCAGCCCAGCGGGTCCCTACGAGCAGTACTTC
TRBJ1-1,.,TRBV5-5,.,CASSLKPDTEAFF,TGTGCCAGCAGCTTAAAACCGGACACTGAAGCTTTCTTT
TRBJ1-3,.,TRBV6-6,few,CASSTGSSGNTIYF,TGTGCCAGCAGTACAGGGAGCTCTGGAAACACCATATATTTT
TRBJ1-4,.,TRBV7-9,.,CASSLEGGEKLFF,TGTGCCAGCAGCTTAGAGGGTGGCGAAAAACTGTTTTTT
TRBJ2-3,.,TRBV7-6,.,CASSLVGLQTTDTQYF,TGTGCCAGCAGCTTGGTCGGTTTACAGACCACAGATACGCAGTATTTT
TRBJ2-5,TRBD2,TRBV27,.,CASSLVSGTILTQYF,TGTGCCAGCAGTTTAGTCTCCGGGACTATCCTGACCCAGTACTTC
TRBJ2-1,.,TRBV7-3,.,CASSLFEGDEQFF,TGTGCCAGCAGCTTATTTGAGGGGGATGAGCAGTTCTTC
TRBJ1-6,TRBD1,TRBV5-4,.,CASSWDRVNSPLHF,TGTGCCAGCAGTTGGGACAGGGTCAATTCACCCCTCCACTTT
TRBJ2-5,.,TRBV28,few,CASGRVLETQYF,TGTGCCAGCGGCAGGGTGTTAGAGACCCAGTACTTC
TRBJ2-7,.,TRBV2,.,CASSSGIFYEQYF,TGTGCCAGCAGTTCCGGGATCTTCTACGAGCAGTACTTC
TRBJ2-7,TRBD2,TRBV29-1,.,CSVERGGSYEQYF,TGCAGCGTTGAACGCGGGGGCTCCTACGAGCAGTACTTC
TRBJ2-7,.,TRBV9,once,CASSVGVGRTYEQYF,TGTGCCAGCAGCGTAGGGGTAGGGCGCACCTACGAGCAGTACTTC
TRBJ2-7,TRBD1,TRBV5-1,few,CASSLGGTGVHEQYF,TGCGCCAGCAGCTTGGGGGGGACAGGGGTCCACGAGCAGTACTTC
TRBJ1-4,.,TRBV7-6,.,CASSPGRPNEKLFF,TGTGCCAGCAGCCCGGGACGGCCTAATGAAAAACTGTTTTTT
TRBJ1-3,.,TRBV5-1,.,CASSYGNTIYF,TGCGCCAGCAGCTATGGAAACACCATATATTTT
TRBJ1-1,.,TRBV23-1,.,CASSQYGSGITEAFF,TGCGCCAGCAGTCAATATGGCAGCGGAATCACTGAAGCTTTCTTT
TRBJ1-1,TRBD1,TRBV27,.,CASRPGGYTEAFF,TGTGCCAGCAGGCCAGGGGGTTACACTGAAGCTTTCTTT
TRBJ1-1,.,TRBV7-7,.,CASSLAMNTEAFF,TGTGCCAGCAGCTTAGCAATGAACACTGAAGCTTTCTTT
TRBJ1-2,.,TRBV28,.,CASSLSRVIGYTF,TGTGCCAGCAGTTTGTCCAGGGTGATTGGCTACACCTTC
TRBJ1-2,TRBD1,TRBV28,.,CASSWPRTGGRGYTF,TGTGCCAGCAGCTGGCCGCGGACAGGGGGACGTGGCTACACCTTC
TRBJ2-3,.,TRBV6-5,.,CASSYATGSTDTQYF,TGTGCCAGCAGTTACGCGACCGGGAGCACAGATACGCAGTATTTT
TRBJ2-2,.,TRBV6-6,.,CASSYSTTGELFF,TGTGCCAGCAGTTACTCGACAACCGGGGAGCTGTTTTTT
TRBJ2-1,TRBD2,TRBV19,.,CASSPGLAGGPPINEQFF,TGTGCCAGTAGCCCGGGACTAGCGGGGGGCCCACCCATTAATGAGCAGTTCTTC
TRBJ2-7,.,TRBV28,.,CASSLLGEYEQYF,TGTGCCAGCAGTTTATTAGGCGAGTACGAGCAGTACTTC
TRBJ1-4,.,TRBV7-2,.,CASSLMTRGREKLFF,TGTGCCAGCAGCTTAATGACAAGGGGTCGGGAAAAACTGTTTTTT
TRBJ2-7,.,TRBV28,.,CASSLPGRLEQYF,TGTGCCAGCAGTTTACCGGGCCGTCTGGAGCAGTACTTC